The present T cell receptor beta chain was sequenced within a study of blood T cell repertoires in COVID-19. V lost 0 bases and J 1 base, leaving 9 bases between the germline ends. The germline V gene encodes CDR1 LGHDT and CDR2 YNNKEL (reference sequence). CDR3 length: 15 residues. Original data processing: Using reference gene primer amplification, nucleated cell counts were estimated. The assay was immunoSEQ multiplex PCR, and TCRdb's table has in-frame clones only and misses some. The DNA gave D and trimming, while V, J and clone size come from that table. The sample lists 330,000 or so clones; about nine tenths were seen once. Seattle patient enrollment occurred during active infection, with longitudinal follow-up thereafter.

The sequencing sample was made of peripheral blood. The sequence was collected from a man aged 25-45 years with COVID-19, enrolled during active disease. The rearrangement links TRBV3-1 (or the pseudogene TRBV3-2) to TRBJ2-5; the D gene is possibly TRBD2 (5 bases). The CDR3 nucleotides are TGTGCCAGCAGCCAAGATCGAGGGTTCCAAGAGACCCAGTACTTC. It codes for CASSQDRGFQETQYF.